These T cell receptor beta chains were read from a single sample in a study of shared clonotypes between healthy human individuals. Produced via immunoSEQ multiplex PCR; TCRdb's table is partial and in-frame only. The sample comprises about 480,000 clones, almost 80% of which are singletons, and around 13% rests with the top ten. Material for sequencing was PBMCs. These receptors were obtained from a woman aged 40 to 50 in good health. Some clones in this sample may be carry-over from other donors' samples. CDR3s include the opening cysteine and the closing phenylalanine or tryptophan. The D gene is left open where the match is weak. Rows give clone size only sometimes, using once, few, many, or a class for an expanded clone.

d_call j_call cdr3_length clone_size v_call cdr3_aa cdr3_nt
TRBD2 TRBJ2-7 14 once TRBV27 CASSQTSGTYEQYF TGTGCCAGCAGCCAGACTAGCGGGACCTACGAGCAGTACTTC
- TRBJ1-5 11 - TRBV5-1 CASSSPQPQHF TGCGCCAGCAGCTCCCCTCAGCCCCAGCATTTT
- TRBJ2-1 15 - TRBV15 CATSRDPLGSDEQFF TGTGCCACCAGCAGAGACCCACTAGGAAGCGATGAGCAGTTCTTC
TRBD1 TRBJ2-2 14 few TRBV5-1 CASSPGQITGELFF TGCGCCAGCAGCCCGGGACAGATCACCGGGGAGCTGTTTTTT
- TRBJ1-1 15 - TRBV19 CASSIWGKETTEAFF TGTGCCAGTAGTATCTGGGGGAAGGAGACGACTGAAGCTTTCTTT
TRBD2 TRBJ2-1 15 - TRBV7-6 CASSHPSGSYNEQFF TGTGCCAGCAGCCACCCCAGCGGGAGCTACAATGAGCAGTTCTTC
TRBD1 TRBJ1-5 15 once TRBV6-6 CASSGTGESNQPQHF TGTGCCAGCAGTGGGACAGGGGAGAGCAATCAGCCCCAGCATTTT
- TRBJ1-1 12 - TRBV28 CASRPGTRGAFF TGTGCCAGCAGGCCCGGGACCCGGGGAGCTTTCTTT
- TRBJ1-5 12 - TRBV5-4 CASRHMDQPQHF TGTGCCAGCAGACACATGGATCAGCCCCAGCATTTT
- TRBJ2-3 15 many TRBV2 CASSEGTGVTDTQYF TGTGCCAGCAGTGAAGGAACGGGAGTCACAGATACGCAGTATTTT
TRBD2 TRBJ2-5 16 - TRBV7-3 CASSPGTSGRGETQYF TGTGCCAGCAGCCCGGGGACTAGCGGGCGGGGGGAGACCCAGTACTTC
TRBD2 TRBJ2-2 15 - TRBV6-6 CASSYGGSGNGELFF TGTGCCAGCAGTTACGGCGGGAGTGGAAACGGGGAGCTGTTTTTT
TRBD2 TRBJ2-5 16 - TRBV5-6 CASSFFGTSGLQTQYF TGTGCCAGCAGCTTTTTCGGGACTAGCGGGCTTCAGACCCAGTACTTC
- TRBJ2-3 15 - TRBV28 CASSPLGVSTDTQYF TGTGCCAGCAGTCCCTTGGGGGTTAGCACAGATACGCAGTATTTT
- TRBJ2-1 16 - TRBV7-9 CASSSPPGGTYNEQFF TGTGCCAGCAGCTCCCCCCCTGGCGGGACATACAATGAGCAGTTCTTC
TRBD2 TRBJ2-1 16 - TRBV4-1 CASSQVLVAGANEQFF TGCGCCAGCAGCCAAGTCTTGGTAGCGGGAGCCAATGAGCAGTTCTTC
- TRBJ1-4 15 - TRBV11-2 CASSLDLGFNEKLFF TGTGCCAGCAGCTTAGATCTGGGGTTTAATGAAAAACTGTTTTTT
TRBD2 TRBJ2-5 15 - TRBV5-1 CASSAGTSGSPGEYF TGCGCCAGCAGCGCCGGGACTAGCGGGTCTCCAGGGGAGTACTTC
- TRBJ2-7 17 - TRBV2 CASSEYGAGSQTYEQYF TGTGCCAGCAGTGAATATGGTGCAGGATCTCAAACCTACGAGCAGTACTTC
- TRBJ2-7 13 - TRBV7-9 CASHEGGGYEQYF TGTGCCAGCCACGAGGGGGGGGGCTACGAGCAGTACTTC
- TRBJ1-4 19 many TRBV28 CASSSEEFMTWSTNEKLFF TGTGCCAGCAGTTCCGAGGAATTTATGACATGGAGCACTAATGAAAAACTGTTTTTT
TRBD1 TRBJ2-7 14 - TRBV7-9 CASSPGDRAGEQYF TGTGCCAGCAGCCCGGGGGACAGGGCAGGCGAGCAGTACTTC
- TRBJ2-3 14 - TRBV5-6 CASSFGRTTDTQYF TGTGCCAGCAGCTTCGGGCGGACCACAGATACGCAGTATTTT
- TRBJ1-2 12 - TRBV29-1 CSEGGGHYGYTF TGCAGCGAGGGCGGGGGCCACTATGGCTACACCTTC
- TRBJ2-3 14 once TRBV28 CASSLDAATDTQYF TGTGCCAGCAGTTTAGATGCAGCCACAGATACGCAGTATTTT
TRBD2 TRBJ2-1 14 - TRBV7-3 CASSPGGSNNEQFF TGTGCCAGCAGCCCGGGGGGGTCTAACAATGAGCAGTTCTTC
TRBD2 TRBJ2-7 17 - TRBV2 CATLGTSGTRRSYEQYF TGTGCCACCCTCGGGACTAGCGGAACCCGAAGGAGCTACGAGCAGTACTTC
- TRBJ1-2 14 - TRBV28 CASSSTGTYYGYTF TGTGCCAGCAGTTCGACCGGGACGTACTATGGCTACACCTTC
- TRBJ1-4 14 - TRBV2 CASRAQVEGEKLFF TGTGCCAGCAGAGCGCAGGTTGAGGGTGAAAAACTGTTTTTT
TRBD2 TRBJ2-7 16 many TRBV5-1 CASSLGLAGVGYEQYF TGCGCCAGCAGCTTGGGACTAGCGGGAGTGGGGTACGAGCAGTACTTC
- TRBJ2-2 14 - TRBV25-1 CASSVPASTGELFF TGTGCCAGCAGTGTCCCAGCAAGCACCGGGGAGCTGTTTTTT
TRBD1 TRBJ2-7 14 many TRBV7-7 CASSSGQGSYEQYF TGTGCTAGCAGCTCGGGACAGGGGTCCTACGAGCAGTACTTC
- TRBJ1-5 16 few TRBV7-7 CASSVTQVIGDQPQHF TGTGCCAGCAGCGTTACACAGGTAATCGGGGATCAGCCCCAGCATTTT
TRBD1 TRBJ2-7 15 - TRBV11-2 CASSFGQGTRVEQYF TGTGCCAGCAGCTTTGGACAGGGGACCCGCGTAGAGCAGTACTTC
TRBD2 TRBJ2-3 17 - TRBV5-4 CASSPQRGSGRGDTQYF TGTGCCAGCAGCCCACAGCGGGGGAGCGGGAGGGGAGATACGCAGTATTTT
- TRBJ2-5 13 - TRBV13 CASSLGDGETQYF TGTGCCAGCAGCTTAGGGGATGGAGAGACCCAGTACTTC
TRBD2 TRBJ2-3 19 - TRBV5-6 CASSGGDPGLGQSTDTQYF TGTGCCAGCAGCGGGGGGGATCCGGGACTAGGACAAAGCACAGATACGCAGTATTTT
- TRBJ2-7 13 once TRBV5-1 CASTPGQGHEQYF TGCGCCAGCACCCCGGGGCAGGGGCACGAGCAGTACTTC
- TRBJ2-7 14 - TRBV28 CASSWGIGTYEQYF TGTGCCAGCAGTTGGGGGATTGGCACCTACGAGCAGTACTTC
TRBD1 TRBJ2-7 13 once TRBV29-1 CSVVLDRPYEQYF TGCAGCGTTGTATTGGACAGGCCCTACGAGCAGTACTTC
- TRBJ2-5 19 - TRBV21-1 CASSKDKGSQLSYQETQYF TGTGCCAGCAGCAAAGACAAGGGGAGCCAACTATCGTACCAAGAGACCCAGTACTTC
- TRBJ2-1 15 once TRBV29-1 CSGRDSPGGHNEQFF TGCAGCGGGAGGGACTCCCCCGGGGGGCACAATGAGCAGTTCTTC
- TRBJ2-7 14 once TRBV5-8 CASSLTSAAYEQYF TGTGCCAGCAGCTTGACGTCGGCGGCCTACGAGCAGTACTTC
- TRBJ1-2 14 - TRBV14 CASPPGGTNYGYTF TGTGCCAGCCCCCCGGGAGGGACTAACTATGGCTACACCTTC
- TRBJ2-7 16 few TRBV28 CASKPPWGRESYEQYF TGTGCCAGCAAACCCCCTTGGGGGCGGGAATCCTACGAGCAGTACTTC
- TRBJ2-5 13 - TRBV14 CASSQRTQETQYF TGTGCCAGCAGCCAACGGACCCAAGAGACCCAGTACTTC
- TRBJ2-1 16 - TRBV5-1 CASSLDEGFSYNEQFF TGCGCCAGCAGCTTGGATGAGGGGTTTAGCTACAATGAGCAGTTCTTC
TRBD1 TRBJ1-5 14 - TRBV19 CASSPRQGRQPQHF TGTGCCAGTAGTCCCCGACAGGGAAGGCAGCCCCAGCATTTT
- TRBJ2-1 16 - TRBV28 CASSLFRLARYNEQFF TGTGCCAGCAGTTTATTTCGTCTAGCGCGGTACAATGAGCAGTTCTTC
TRBD1 TRBJ1-1 14 - TRBV5-1 CASSVGQGNTEAFF TGCGCCAGCAGCGTCGGACAGGGGAACACTGAAGCTTTCTTT
- TRBJ2-1 14 - TRBV5-1 CASRATPGDNEQFF TGCGCCAGCAGAGCGACCCCAGGGGACAATGAGCAGTTCTTC
- TRBJ2-1 15 - TRBV10-2 CASRGAGSSYNEQFF TGCGCCAGCAGGGGGGCGGGGAGCTCCTACAATGAGCAGTTCTTC
TRBD2 TRBJ2-3 15 - TRBV6-4 CASSELAGSTDTQYF TGTGCCAGCAGTGAACTAGCGGGAAGCACAGATACGCAGTATTTT
TRBD2 TRBJ2-3 16 many TRBV7-2 CASSRRAGEGGDTQYF TGTGCCAGCAGCCGTCGAGCGGGGGAGGGAGGAGATACGCAGTATTTT
TRBD1 TRBJ2-1 16 few TRBV28 CASSPGQGASYNEQFF TGTGCCAGCAGCCCTGGACAGGGGGCCTCCTACAATGAGCAGTTCTTC
- TRBJ2-7 13 - TRBV28 CASRPTTGFGQYF TGTGCCAGCAGACCCACAACAGGCTTCGGGCAGTACTTC
- TRBJ1-5 15 - TRBV19 CASSIWGGSNQPQHF TGTGCCAGTAGTATCTGGGGGGGGAGCAATCAGCCCCAGCATTTT
- TRBJ2-1 12 - TRBV28 CASSDGLNEQFF TGTGCCAGCAGTGATGGACTAAATGAGCAGTTCTTC
TRBD1 TRBJ2-3 16 - TRBV5-1 CASSTVGTGSTDTQYF TGCGCCAGCAGCACGGTGGGGACAGGGTCGACAGATACGCAGTATTTT
- TRBJ2-6 14 - TRBV19 CASSGAPGANVLTF TGTGCCAGTTCAGGGGCGCCGGGGGCCAACGTCCTGACTTTC